This T cell receptor (beta chain) was identified during a study of blood T cell repertoires in COVID-19. Across the study: Samples came from the United States, Italy and Spain, spanning acute and convalescent COVID-19. PBMCs, B-cell-depleted T cells, or T cells provided the cDNA or gDNA that made up the material.

CDR1 and CDR2 (germline): SGHRS, YFSETQ. The CDR3 runs 14 residues. Between the trimmed V and J ends, which lost 6 bases and 1 base, there was a span of 13 bases. Recruited during active infection, patients (from Seattle) were subsequently followed longitudinally. As originally analysed: Amplifying reference gene primers gave estimates of nucleated cell counts. Sequenced by immunoSEQ multiplex PCR; TCRdb stores in-frame clones only, minus some. V and J calls and clone size follow that table, whereas D and trimming were derived from the DNA. The sample lists around 46,000 clones; approximately 85% were seen once.

The sequencing input was peripheral blood. The receptor's source is a woman of 80 years or more with COVID-19, enrolled during active disease. V usage is TRBV5-1 and J usage is TRBJ1-1; D remains ambiguous. The CDR3 loop reads CASILALSNTEAFF. As DNA, the CDR3 is TGCGCCAGCATATTAGCCCTTTCGAACACTGAAGCTTTCTTT.